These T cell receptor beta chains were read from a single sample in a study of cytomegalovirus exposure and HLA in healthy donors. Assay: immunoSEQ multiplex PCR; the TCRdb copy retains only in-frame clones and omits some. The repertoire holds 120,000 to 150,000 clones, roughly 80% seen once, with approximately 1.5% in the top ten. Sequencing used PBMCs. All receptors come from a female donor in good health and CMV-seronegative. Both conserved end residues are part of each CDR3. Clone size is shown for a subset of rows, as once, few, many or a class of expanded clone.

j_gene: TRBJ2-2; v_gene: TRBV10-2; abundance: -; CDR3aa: CASSPGTGNTGELFF
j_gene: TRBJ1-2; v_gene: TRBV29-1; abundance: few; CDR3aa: CSEGIQANYGYTF
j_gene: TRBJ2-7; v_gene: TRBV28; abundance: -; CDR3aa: CASSLIRGGTYEQYF
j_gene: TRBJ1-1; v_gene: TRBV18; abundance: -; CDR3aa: CASSADRVGYTEAFF
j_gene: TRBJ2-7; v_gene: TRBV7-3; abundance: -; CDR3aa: CASSFQSGVGYEQYF
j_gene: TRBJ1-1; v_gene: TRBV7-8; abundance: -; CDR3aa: CASSSRTGGAEDTEAFF
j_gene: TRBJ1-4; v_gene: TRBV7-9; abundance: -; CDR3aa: CASSLQGQGEKLFF
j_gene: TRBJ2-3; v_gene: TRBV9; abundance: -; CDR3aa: CASSGAGSTDTQYF
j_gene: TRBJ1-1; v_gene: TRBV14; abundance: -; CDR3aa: CASSARTGTTEAFF
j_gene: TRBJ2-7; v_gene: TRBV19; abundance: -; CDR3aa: CASSIGFGQGPYEQYF
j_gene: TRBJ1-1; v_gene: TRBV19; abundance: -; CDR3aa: CASSERSEAEAFF
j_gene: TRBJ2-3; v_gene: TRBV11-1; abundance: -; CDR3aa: CASSPRTVMNTDTQYF
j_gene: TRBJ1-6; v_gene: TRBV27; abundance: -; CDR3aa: CASSKPTGNFSPLHF
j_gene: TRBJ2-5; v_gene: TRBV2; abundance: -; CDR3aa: CASSVEGRAQETQYF
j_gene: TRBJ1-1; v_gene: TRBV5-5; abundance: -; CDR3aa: CASSSGQGSEAFF
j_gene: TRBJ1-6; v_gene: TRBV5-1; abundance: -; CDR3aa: CASSLASGVRNSPLHF
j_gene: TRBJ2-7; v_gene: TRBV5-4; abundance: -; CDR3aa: CASSLGRGTDYEQYF
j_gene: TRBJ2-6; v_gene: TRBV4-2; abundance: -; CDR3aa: CASSQGEVDFVVSSGANVLTF
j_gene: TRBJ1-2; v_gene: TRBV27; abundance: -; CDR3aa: CASSNRDSYGYTF
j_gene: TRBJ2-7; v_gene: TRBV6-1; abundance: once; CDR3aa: CASRKGDREQYF
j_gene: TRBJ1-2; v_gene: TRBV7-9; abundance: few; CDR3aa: CASSSGTGFHYGYTF
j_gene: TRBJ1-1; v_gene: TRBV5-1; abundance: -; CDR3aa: CASSLNQGGGTEAFF
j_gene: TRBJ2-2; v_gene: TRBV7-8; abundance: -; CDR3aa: CASSFLNTGELFF
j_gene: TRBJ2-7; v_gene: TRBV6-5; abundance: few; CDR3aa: CASSYGQSYEQYF
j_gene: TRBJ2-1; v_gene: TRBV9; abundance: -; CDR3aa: CASSVVLANEQFF
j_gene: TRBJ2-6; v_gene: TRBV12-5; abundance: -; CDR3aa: CASEGNGANVLTF
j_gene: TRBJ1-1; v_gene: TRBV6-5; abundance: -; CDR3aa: CASRQGLNTEAFF
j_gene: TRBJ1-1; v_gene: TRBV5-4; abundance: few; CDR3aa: CASSPWKAIQGNTEAFF
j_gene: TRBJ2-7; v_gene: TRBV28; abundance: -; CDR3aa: CASSLAGASYEQYF
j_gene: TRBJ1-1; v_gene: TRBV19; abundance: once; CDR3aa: CASSILGTGTEAFF
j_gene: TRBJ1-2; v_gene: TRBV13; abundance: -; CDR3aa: CASSLGNGQGDYGYTF